This T cell receptor (beta chain) was found in a study of blood T cell repertoires in COVID-19 (TCRdb year 2020). For the wider study: The collaborator samples originated in the United States, Italy and Spain and spanned the acute and convalescent phases of COVID-19. The prospective study material was composed of cDNA or gDNA derived from T cells, B-cell-depleted T cells, or PBMCs. Deeply sampled blood TCRbeta repertoires from subjects exposed to, actively infected with, or recovered from COVID-19 were included in the dataset. The repertoires were released in a freely available public database intended as a resource for research on the immune response to SARS-CoV-2. The samples were drawn from two sources: the first 160 participants of the ongoing ImmuneRACE study, and over 1,000 subjects contributed by 6 global collaborators. A de-identified subject ID, COVID-19 status, age in years and sex were almost always included in the sample metadata. HLA class I and class II types, where available, came from metadata supplied by the sample provider rather than from assay-based typing.

The immunoSEQ Assay, a bias-controlled multiplex PCR, was used to amplify TCRbeta CDR3 regions from genomic DNA. Concerning the study's data processing: Nucleated cell counts per sample were estimated from amplification of reference gene primers within the assay. To quantify the absolute abundance of each unique TCRbeta CDR3 rearrangement, sequence reads were collapsed and filtered. For each sample, productive Simpson clonality was calculated as the square root of Simpson's diversity index over productive rearrangements. TCRdb holds this immuneACCESS table with in-frame rearrangements only. Some clones are missing; in checked studies, unresolved V genes explain under half, and the rest has no known cause. V, J and clone size were drawn from that table, and D and trimming were deduced from the DNA. In all, the sample holds a few hundred thousand clones, and about 90% of those were seen once. Together, the top ten hold roughly a tenth of the sample.

As to this clone: The specificity of this receptor is unknown. Per-base qualities were not stored, and no clone one base away is much larger.

In Seattle, one collaborating source enrolled patients while the infection was active and tracked those patients longitudinally over the course of disease. Collaborating institutions collected whole blood in K2EDTA tubes following their own protocols. Collaborator samples were shipped for TCRbeta analysis as frozen whole blood, isolated PBMCs, or DNA extracted from either sample type. The germline V gene supplies CDR1 SGHDT and CDR2 YYEEEE. Taken from cysteine to phenylalanine, the CDR3 has 16 residues. The retained sequence is limited to the CDR3, 48 bases, with the frame set at the first base. The trim is 1 base for V and 0 bases for J, with a gap of 13 bases between the germline ends. Summary of the overall study and its limitations: How much clinical and demographic metadata was included differed by source and by participant, and the metadata was provided uncurated.

The TCR comes from a woman aged 65 to 85 with COVID-19, enrolled during active disease. Sequencing was performed on peripheral blood. The rearranged chain carries TRBV5-6 and TRBJ2-5; possibly the D gene is TRBD2, per 6 matching bases. The CDR3 protein sequence reads: CASSLIWDSYQETQYF. The sequenced DNA: TGTGCCAGCAGCTTGATATGGGACTCGTACCAAGAGACCCAGTACTTC.